Below, 29 T cell receptor beta chains from the same sample are listed, as sequenced in a study of human T cells and chemical hapten exposure. Using its own MiXCR run on the RACE reads, TCRdb lists one record per CDR3 protein. Found here are more than 70,000 distinct CDR3 sequences, about 11% of them singletons; the top ten hold 1.1%. As for time point: patch test 3, about 24 weeks after DPC sensitization. Treatment: therapeutic diphenylcyclopropenone sensitization with weekly scalp DPC. Sequenced here: whole blood, sampled in connection with sensitization to the hapten diphenylcyclopropenone (DPC). All receptors derive from a woman aged 30 to 39 with alopecia areata. Some clones in this sample may be carry-over from other donors' samples.

This clonotype was found a few times. The chain carries TRBV7-2 and TRBJ1-5; maybe TRBD1 (6 bases). With 0 bases removed from V and 5 bases from J, the gap between germline ends came to 11 bases. There are 15 residues in the CDR3. Germline-derived CDR1 and CDR2 are SGHTA and FQGNSA. The CDR3 region is CASSLAAGVDQPQHF. The CDR3 DNA reads as TGTGCCAGCAGCTTAGCGGCAGGGGTCGATCAGCCCCAGCATTTT.

This clonotype was observed once. The chain has TRBV6-6 and TRBJ1-3; the D gene is possibly TRBD1 (5 bases). The CDR3 has 14 amino acids. Germline lookup yields CDR1 MNHNY and CDR2 SVGAGI (reference sequence). Trimming shortened V by 6 bases and J by 2 bases, and 11 bases separated the two germline ends. This CDR3 is CASSLQGPGNTIYF. The CDR3, as DNA: TGTGCCAGCAGCCTCCAGGGTCCTGGAAACACCATATATTTT.

This clonotype was observed at least ten times. V is TRBV7-8 and J is TRBJ1-1; D gene uncertain. With 4 bases removed from V and 7 bases from J, the gap between germline ends came to 13 bases. Germline-derived CDR1 and CDR2 are SGHVS and FQNEAQ. CDR3 length: 13 residues. Here the CDR3 DNA reads TGTGCCAGCAGCTCCCGCTCGGCCCTTGAAGCTTTCTTT. Translating gives CASSSRSALEAFF.

This clonotype has at least ten counts. This sequence joins TRBV19 and TRBJ1-4; 9 bases are a match to TRBD1. This CDR3 spans 17 amino acids. Germline CDR1 reads LNHDA; CDR2 reads SQIVND (reference sequence). Trimming removed 4 bases from V and 0 bases from J; junction bases left unmatched: 6. The CDR3: CASSTGQGGSTNEKLFF. The CDR3 bases are TGTGCCAGTAGTACGGGACAGGGTGGCTCAACTAATGAAAAACTGTTTTTT.

This chain uses TRBV30 with TRBJ2-3, with 8 positions matching TRBD2. V lost 4 bases to trimming and J lost 8 bases; unmatched junction nucleotides: 2. In germline, CDR1 is GTSNPN, CDR2 SVGIG (reference sequence). This CDR3 is built from 11 residues. CDR3 residues: CAWTGGRTQYF. The CDR3 DNA reads TGTGCCTGGACGGGGGGGCGTACGCAGTATTTT.

This clonotype was recorded at least ten times. The rearrangement joins TRBV27 to TRBJ2-7; 10 bases line up with TRBD2. Germline V gene sequence: CDR1 MNHEY, CDR2 SMNVEV (reference sequence). This CDR3 spans 14 amino acids. V shed 6 bases, J shed 4 bases, and the junction held 6 bases outside the gene matches. The CDR3 loop is CASRRTSGGYEQYF. CDR3 nucleotides: TGTGCCAGCAGGAGGACTAGCGGAGGGTACGAGCAGTACTTC.

At least ten counts were recorded for this clonotype. The J gene is TRBJ1-1, the V gene TRBV12-3 or TRBV12-4; D is perhaps TRBD1 (6 bases). The germline V and J ends were trimmed by 6 bases and 6 bases, with 17 bases remaining between them. The CDR3 covers 14 residues. CDR3 nucleotides: TGTGCCAGCAGCCAGACAGGTTGGGGTGCTGAAGCTTTCTTT. This encodes CASSQTGWGAEAFF.

V gene TRBV29-1 combines with J gene TRBJ2-5, with 9 bases lining up with TRBD1. The CDR3 is 14 amino acids. Germline loops: CDR1 SQVTM, CDR2 ANQGSEA. Trimming took 5 bases from V and 5 from J; bases not matched to a gene: 9. The CDR3 reads CSVSLGQGQETQYF. The CDR3 nucleotides read TGCAGCGTTTCTCTAGGACAGGGGCAGGAGACCCAGTACTTC.

The chain employs TRBV10-3 and TRBJ2-6, with D unclear. Looked up from germline, CDR1 is ENHRY and CDR2 is SYGVKD. CDR3 length: 14 residues. The V end lost 6 bases, the J end lost 0 bases, and 6 bases lay between the germline ends. The CDR3 DNA reads as TGTGCCATCAGAGAGGCCTCTGGGGCCAACGTCCTGACTTTC. Encoded protein: CAIREASGANVLTF.

This clonotype was counted ten times or more. This sequence joins TRBV28 and TRBJ1-2, with TRBD1 matching 7 bases. CDR1 is MDHEN and CDR2 is SYDVKM in the germline V gene. Trimming removed 3 bases from V and 0 bases from J; junction bases left unmatched: 4. This CDR3 has 15 amino acids. CDR3 amino acids: CASSLWDRSNYGYTF. CDR3 bases: TGTGCCAGCAGTTTGTGGGACAGATCTAACTATGGCTACACCTTC.

The chain recombines TRBV28 with TRBJ2-1, with TRBD1 identical over 8 bases. Germline CDR1 MDHEN, CDR2 SYDVKM. V shed 5 bases and J 7 bases; nucleotides not matched to a gene: 7. This CDR3 contains 14 residues. CDR3 in DNA: TGTGCCAGCAGTCCAACAGGGGGGAGTAATGAGCAGTTCTTC. Translated, it gives CASSPTGGSNEQFF.

In its sample, this clonotype was seen many times. The chain carries TRBV6-1 and TRBJ1-1; D remains unclear. The CDR3 contains 13 residues. Trimming left V 5 bases short and J 4 bases short, with 11 bases between. Germline assignment: CDR1 MNHNS and CDR2 SASEGT. Written as DNA, the CDR3 is TGTGCCAGCAGTTCCGGGGTGGGCACTGAAGCTTTCTTT. Its translation: CASSSGVGTEAFF.

The chain employs TRBV28 and TRBJ2-2, with TRBD1 matching over 11 bases. After removal of 6 bases from V and 4 bases from J, the junction contained 7 bases not matched to a gene. Germline lookup yields CDR1 MDHEN and CDR2 SYDVKM. The CDR3 extends over 16 amino acids. The CDR3 DNA follows: TGTGCCAGCAGGGTAATGGGGACAGGGGGCACCGGGGAGCTGTTTTTT. Translation: CASRVMGTGGTGELFF.

The chain is built from TRBV27 and TRBJ2-5; D is possibly TRBD1 (5 bases). The CDR3 runs to 14 residues. The V gene's germline CDR1 is MNHEY and CDR2 SMNVEV (reference sequence). V was shortened by 1 base and J by 5 bases, with 11 bases between the two germline ends. CDR3 nucleotide sequence: TGTGCCAGCAGTTTATGGGGCCCCGTCGAGACCCAGTACTTC. This sequence encodes CASSLWGPVETQYF.

In this sample, this clonotype turned up a few times. J is TRBJ2-1 and V is TRBV11-1; no clear D gene. The germline V gene encodes CDR1 SGHAT and CDR2 FQDESV (reference sequence). This CDR3 is built from 17 residues. V lost 3 bases and J lost 0, with 15 bases in between. The CDR3 bases are TGTGCCAGCAGCTTCGACTCAGCCTGGGGCTCCTACAATGAGCAGTTCTTC. This encodes CASSFDSAWGSYNEQFF. The full variable domain, with the rest looked up from reference TRBV11-1 and TRBJ2-1, is EAEVAQSPRYKITEKSQAVAFWCDPISGHATLYWYRQILGQGPELLVQFQDESVVDDSQLPKDRFSAERLKGVDSTLKIQPAELGDSAMYLCASSFDSAWGSYNEQFFGPGTRLTVL.

This clonotype turned up a few times. The chain carries TRBV4-3 and TRBJ1-1; TRBD1 aligns across 7 bases. Looked up from germline, CDR1 is LGHNA and CDR2 is YSLEER. V shed 1 base, J shed 0 bases, and the junction held 14 bases outside the gene matches. The CDR3 has 19 amino acids. CDR3 coding DNA: TGCGCCAGCAGCCAAGTACCGGACAGGAGCGCTTCTCTGAACACTGAAGCTTTCTTT. Translation: CASSQVPDRSASLNTEAFF.

About this clonotype: A much larger clone differs by one base, so this may be a read error. The chain recombines TRBV29-1 with TRBJ1-6, with D maybe TRBD1 (5 bases). CDR3 length: 13 amino acids. V was trimmed by 7 bases and J by 9 bases, leaving 16 bases between them. In germline, CDR1 is SQVTM, CDR2 ANQGSEA. In DNA form, the CDR3 reads TGCAGCGCGGGGGAGGGGATTATTTCACCCCTCCACTTT. Translation gives CSAGEGIISPLHF.

At least ten counts were recorded for this clonotype. The gene calls are TRBV6-5 and TRBJ1-3; TRBD1 might be the D (5 bases). CDR1 MNHEY and CDR2 SVGAGI come from the germline V gene. Trimming cost V 9 bases and J 4 bases, with 13 bases left between them. The CDR3 covers 13 residues. The CDR3 DNA sequence: TGTGCCAGTCGGGACGTAGTAGGAAACACCATATATTTT. It is translated as CASRDVVGNTIYF.

The rearrangement joins TRBV28 to TRBJ2-6; D uncertain. Per germline, CDR1 MDHEN and CDR2 SYDVKM. V was cut by 6 bases and J by 2 bases, with 5 bases left in between. The CDR3 is 13 residues long. CDR3 bases: TGTGCCAGCAGCTTGCCTGGGGCCAACGTCCTGACTTTC. Translated: CASSLPGANVLTF.

A few counts support this clonotype. The chain recombines TRBV9 with TRBJ2-7, with D perhaps matching TRBD1 (6 bases). V lost 3 bases and J lost 7, with 17 bases in between. The CDR3 is 14 amino acids. Germline V gene data show CDR1 as SGDLS and CDR2 as YYNGEE. In DNA form, the CDR3 reads TGTGCCAGCAGCGCCAGGGTCGAGAGGGGGGAGCAGTACTTC. Its translation: CASSARVERGEQYF.

This clonotype was seen more than once but under ten times. The chain links TRBV10-3 to TRBJ2-5; TRBD1 aligns across 7 bases. Germline assignment: CDR1 ENHRY and CDR2 SYGVKD. V trimming: 3 bases; J trimming: 9 bases; junction bases outside the gene matches: 10. The CDR3 is 14 residues long. The CDR3 region has the DNA TGTGCCATCAGTGAAACAGGGGCCTTTCTAGCCCAGTACTTC. Translating it yields CAISETGAFLAQYF.

At least ten counts were recorded for this clonotype. V usage is TRBV2 and J usage is TRBJ1-6; the D gene is possibly TRBD1 (5 bases). The length of the CDR3 is 14 residues. Trimming removed 7 bases at V and 4 bases at J, with 11 bases between. Germline-derived CDR1 and CDR2 are SNHLY and FYNNEI. CDR3 DNA sequence: TGTGCCAGCATGTGGGGCAGATATAATTCACCCCTCCACTTT. Residues: CASMWGRYNSPLHF.

With respect to this clonotype: This may be a read error: a much more frequent sequence differs by one nucleotide. No conserved phenylalanine or tryptophan ends this CDR3, so it is likely a read error. The rearrangement joins TRBV18 to TRBJ1-1, with D possibly matching TRBD1 (6 bases). The V end was cut by 4 bases, the J end by 3 bases, with 12 bases between. Germline lookup yields CDR1 KGHSH and CDR2 LQKENI. CDR3 length: 14 amino acids. The CDR3 sequence is CASSLRQVDTEAFL. Written as DNA, the CDR3 is TGTGCCAGCTCACTGAGACAGGTTGACACTGAAGCTTTCCTT.

This clonotype was found a few times. The chain joins TRBV28 to TRBJ2-7, with a weak D call TRBD2 (5 bases). Germline V gene sequence: CDR1 MDHEN, CDR2 SYDVKM. Trimming pared 6 bases from V and 3 bases from J, leaving 6 bases between. The CDR3 has 11 amino acids. The CDR3 protein is CASREVYEQYF. The CDR3 region has the DNA TGTGCCAGCAGGGAGGTCTACGAGCAGTACTTC.

This clonotype was recorded a few times. This chain uses TRBV28 with TRBJ1-2, with D uncertain. Trimming removed 1 base at V and 2 bases at J, with 11 bases between. Germline values: CDR1 MDHEN, CDR2 SYDVKM. CDR3 size: 15 residues. The CDR3 spells CASSLFGRLNYGYTF. The CDR3 DNA is TGTGCCAGCAGTTTATTCGGACGGCTGAACTATGGCTACACCTTC.

The DNA for the CDR3 is TGCAGTGCTAGAGATATGAGGGAGGGCACAGATACGCAGTATTTT. Translation: CSARDMREGTDTQYF. The chain links TRBV20-1 to TRBJ2-3; D perhaps matches TRBD2 (6 bases). The germline CDR1 and CDR2 sequences are DFQATT and SNEGSKA (reference sequence). Trimming cost V 0 bases and J 1 base, with 11 bases left between them. This CDR3 contains 15 residues.

This clonotype was found many times. This chain uses TRBV5-8 with TRBJ2-7; D ambiguous. Trimming shortened V by 4 bases and J by 1 base, and 3 bases separated the two germline ends. The CDR3 runs 11 residues. Germline V gene lookup returns CDR1 SGHTS and CDR2 YDEGEE. CDR3 DNA sequence: TGTGCCAGCAGCGGTTCCTACGAGCAGTACGTC. Amino acid sequence: CASSGSYEQYV.

This clonotype showed up many times. The chain uses TRBV18 and TRBJ2-7, with TRBD1 matching over 9 bases. Trimming at V came to 3 bases and at J to 4 bases, leaving 7 bases not matched to a gene. Germline CDR1 reads KGHSH; CDR2 reads LQKENI. CDR3 length: 15 amino acids. In DNA, the CDR3 is TGTGCCAGCTCACCGGGACAGGGAGGTTCGTACGAGCAGTACGTC. This translates into CASSPGQGGSYEQYV.

This clonotype was detected ten times or more. The genes are TRBV7-2 and TRBJ2-5; 8 nucleotides line up with TRBD2. The trim removed 5 bases at V and 4 bases at J, leaving 9 bases unmatched. This CDR3 region has 15 residues. CDR1 SGHTA and CDR2 FQGNSA come from the germline V gene. Written as DNA, the CDR3 is TGTGCCAGCAGCCTTGGCGGGGGGCCAGGAGAGACCCAGTACTTC. Translation: CASSLGGGPGETQYF.